These 3 T cell receptor beta chains were all obtained from the same sample, sequenced in a study of blood T cells in healthy people across ages. The second PCR ran about 6 to 12 cycles with a sample-barcoded 5' primer and J-beta primers. MiXCR, run by TCRdb on the 5' RACE reads, gives a single entry per CDR3 protein. The sample shows 600,000 to 850,000 distinct CDR3 sequences, 35% to 45% of them seen only once. Sequenced material: blood. Every receptor here comes from an older woman in good health.

The chain is built from TRBV29-1 and TRBJ2-3; no firm D call. From germline, CDR1 is SQVTM and CDR2 ANQGSEA. The CDR3 sequence is 15 residues long. The V and J ends lost 6 bases and 0 bases respectively, with 16 bases between them. In nucleotides, the CDR3 is TGCAGCGTCCCTGGTGGGCGCGGTAGCACAGATACGCAGTATTTT. It specifies CSVPGGRGSTDTQYF.

This clonotype was counted a few times. The chain recombines TRBV29-1 with TRBJ1-1; TRBD1 aligns across 8 bases. Germline trimming cut 3 bases from V and 4 bases from J; bases unmatched to any gene: 1. This CDR3 has 12 amino acids. Germline V gives CDR1 SQVTM, CDR2 ANQGSEA. CDR3 sequence reads: CSVDQGATEAFF. In DNA form, the CDR3 reads TGCAGCGTTGACCAGGGGGCCACTGAAGCTTTCTTT. Using reference TRBV29-1 and TRBJ1-1 for the parts outside the CDR3, the full variable domain is SAVISQKPSRDICQRGTSLTIQCQVDSQVTMMFWYRQQPGQSLTLIATANQGSEATYESGFVIDKFPISRPNLTFSTLTVSNMSPEDSSIYLCSVDQGATEAFFGQGTRLTVV.

Regarding this clonotype: Sequence at one end of the junction differs from germline and may be a read error. The chain employs TRBV4-2 and TRBJ1-4; TRBD1 is a possible D gene (5 bases). From germline, CDR1 is LGHNA and CDR2 YNFKEQ. CDR3 length: 18 residues. DNA for the CDR3: TGTGCCGGCAGCCAGCCCGGGACCTTAGGTCCAACTAATGAAAAACTGTTTTTT. Translation: CAGSQPGTLGPTNEKLFF.